Each of the 5 T cell receptor beta chains below was sequenced from the same sample in a study of sequential checkpoint blockade in melanoma. Profiling relied on immunoSEQ multiplex PCR, and the TCRdb table lists in-frame clones only, not all of them. The sample lists some 5,400 clones, about 20% occurring once. This sample's treatment: randomized to nivolumab then ipilimumab (arm A) or the reverse (arm B). This sample comprised tumor tissue (inferred from file names), obtained from a patient given nivolumab and ipilimumab in sequence. These receptor sequences come from a human donor with melanoma.

The V gene is TRBV18, the J gene TRBJ1-2; 7 bases map to TRBD1. The CDR3 sequence is 16 residues long. With 0 bases clipped from V and 0 bases from J, the junction kept 4 bases outside the gene matches. Germline V gene data show CDR1 as KGHSH and CDR2 as LQKENI. The CDR3 nucleotides are TGTGCCAGCTCACCACCAGGGGGCGGAACTAACTATGGCTACACCTTC. Amino acids: CASSPPGGGTNYGYTF.

V usage is TRBV28 and J usage is TRBJ2-2, with TRBD2 matching over 8 bases. The ends lost 3 bases at V and 9 bases at J; junction bases unmatched: 12. Germline V gene sequence: CDR1 MDHEN, CDR2 SYDVKM. The CDR3 consists of 16 residues. The CDR3 sequence is CASSFDPSGGQRELFF. The CDR3 DNA reads as TGTGCCAGCAGTTTCGACCCCAGCGGGGGCCAACGGGAGCTGTTTTTT. Complete variable domain (other parts from reference TRBV28 and TRBJ2-2): DVKVTQSSRYLVKRTGEKVFLECVQDMDHENMFWYRQDPGLGLRLIYFSYDVKMKEKGDIPEGYSVSREKKERFSLILESASTNQTSMYLCASSFDPSGGQRELFFGEGSRLTVL.

This rearrangement joins TRBV11-3 to TRBJ1-2; 9 nucleotides align to TRBD1. Per the germline V gene, CDR1 is SGHNT and CDR2 is YENEEA. Unmatched junction bases numbered 8, after V lost 7 bases and J lost 5 bases. The CDR3 contains 14 residues. CDR3 loop: CASTQDRGAYGYTF. The CDR3 nucleotides read TGTGCCAGCACCCAGGACAGGGGTGCGTATGGCTACACCTTC.

This clone was counted only a few times. CDR3 sequence: CASSYSMESDTQYF. For the CDR3, the DNA is TGTGCCAGCAGTTACTCGATGGAGTCCGATACGCAGTATTTT. The chain recombines TRBV6-8 with TRBJ2-3; D not resolved. Germline loops: CDR1 MNHGY, CDR2 SAAAGT. V lost 0 bases and J 6 bases, leaving 10 bases between the germline ends. The CDR3 spans 14 residues.

This clone was counted many times. The gene calls are TRBV11-3 and TRBJ1-1, with D uncertain. Germline loops: CDR1 SGHNT, CDR2 YENEEA. V dropped 1 base and J dropped 3 bases, with 12 bases sitting between them. The CDR3 contains 15 residues. CDR3: CASSLVGLPDTEAFF. As DNA, the CDR3 is TGTGCCAGCAGCTTAGTAGGGTTACCTGACACTGAAGCTTTCTTT.